This T cell receptor (beta chain) was obtained from a study of CD8 T cells in ankylosing spondylitis (dated by TCRdb to between 2016 and 2019). A note on the overall study: The study profiled T cell receptor beta repertoires in healthy donors and ankylosing spondylitis patients to find disease-linked TCR variants. In total, the full study cohort was made up of roughly 100 healthy donors and some 26 ankylosing spondylitis patients. Peripheral blood was sampled, and synovial fluid was additionally collected from ankylosing spondylitis patients.

A remark on this clonotype: There is no known antigen for this receptor. Base qualities are not recorded, but no much larger clone differs from it by a single base.

The listed sequencing device is Illumina HiSeq 2500. TCR beta libraries were prepared by quantitative 5'-RACE with molecular barcodes. The published analysis was carried out like this. A new computational method, built on a probabilistic model of VDJ rearrangement, was used to identify disease-linked TCR variants. The public reads were run again by TCRdb, first through fastp at Q25 and then through MiXCR, and only productive beta chains were kept. All rows with the same CDR3 protein become a single entry with the most common DNA and genes. The authors' filters were not applied to this entry. This sample lists around 130,000 distinct CDR3 sequences; 15% to 20% were detected once. Roughly 30% of the sample is in the top ten clones. V ends up 4 bases short and J 1 base short, with an unmatched junction base count of 11. From the cysteine up to the phenylalanine, the CDR3 has a length of 18 residues. The kept DNA is CDR3 alone, 54 bases in frame from the first base. Per the germline V gene, MGHRA is the CDR1 and YSYEKL is the CDR2.

The paper as a whole reports these results and caveats: A TCR beta motif of about 8 highly homologous amino acid variants appeared characteristic of blood from ankylosing spondylitis patients. The disease-linked clones had a CD8+ phenotype and were found at relatively low frequencies in peripheral blood. Some motif variants had previously been reported in the synovial fluid and blood of reactive arthritis patients, which suggests shared mechanisms of disease initiation. The disease-linked clones were reported to be significantly enriched in matched synovial fluid samples from ankylosing spondylitis patients.

The V and J segments used are TRBV4-1 and TRBJ2-1; TRBD2 lines up with 9 middle nucleotides. Sequenced sample: blood, either unsorted or a sorted T cell fraction (not recorded which). The clonotype comes from a male donor with ankylosing spondylitis. The CDR3 amino acid sequence is: CASSLRTTLAGSYNEQFF. The nucleotides are TGCGCCAGCAGCCTCCGGACCACACTAGCGGGTTCCTACAATGAGCAGTTCTTC.